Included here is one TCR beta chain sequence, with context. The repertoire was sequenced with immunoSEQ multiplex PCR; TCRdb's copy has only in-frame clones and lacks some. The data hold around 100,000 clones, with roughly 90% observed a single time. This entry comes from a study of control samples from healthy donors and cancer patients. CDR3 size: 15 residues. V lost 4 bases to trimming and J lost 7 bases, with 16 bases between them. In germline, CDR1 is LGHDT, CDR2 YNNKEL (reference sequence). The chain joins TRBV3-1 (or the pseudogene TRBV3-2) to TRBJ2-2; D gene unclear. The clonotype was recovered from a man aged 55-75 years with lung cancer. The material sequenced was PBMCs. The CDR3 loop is CASSPVHPSGGELFF. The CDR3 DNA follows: TGTGCCAGCAGCCCCGTACACCCGTCGGGCGGGGAGCTGTTTTTT.